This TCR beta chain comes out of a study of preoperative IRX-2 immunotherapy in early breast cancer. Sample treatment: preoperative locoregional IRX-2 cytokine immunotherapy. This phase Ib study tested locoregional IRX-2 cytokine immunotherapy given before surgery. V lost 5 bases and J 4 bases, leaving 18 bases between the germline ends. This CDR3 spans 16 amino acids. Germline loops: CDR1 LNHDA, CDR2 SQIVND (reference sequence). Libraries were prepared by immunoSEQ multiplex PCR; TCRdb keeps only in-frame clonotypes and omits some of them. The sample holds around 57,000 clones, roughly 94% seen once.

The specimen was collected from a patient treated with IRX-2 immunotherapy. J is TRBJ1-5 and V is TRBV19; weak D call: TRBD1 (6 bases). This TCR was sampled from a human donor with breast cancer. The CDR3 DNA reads TGTGCCAGTAGTGCAGAGGGGGGCTCCTTGAATCAGCCCCAGCATTTT. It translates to CASSAEGGSLNQPQHF.